The 17 T cell receptor beta chains in this list originate from one sample, sequenced in a study of neurological immune-mediated disorders. TCRdb reprocessed the 5' RACE reads with MiXCR, giving one entry per CDR3 protein. This sample has 20,000 or so distinct CDR3 sequences; more than 2% occur once, and the top ten carry 5.5%. Material for sequencing was PBMCs. The receptors were gathered from a young woman with multiple sclerosis.

In its sample, this clonotype was seen many times. The chain joins TRBV6-2 or TRBV6-3 to TRBJ1-5; 7 nucleotides align to TRBD1. CDR3 length equals 12 residues. With 8 bases clipped from V and 4 bases from J, the junction kept 2 bases outside the gene matches. Germline V CDR1 and CDR2: MNHEY, SVGEGT. The CDR3: CASEDRNQPQHF. CDR3 coding DNA: TGTGCCAGCGAGGACAGGAATCAGCCCCAGCATTTT.

This clonotype was recorded many times. CDR3 sequence reads: CASRPGGWDGYTF. The CDR3 DNA sequence: TGTGCCAGCAGACCAGGGGGCTGGGATGGCTACACCTTC. The V call is TRBV12-3 or TRBV12-4, the J call TRBJ1-2, with 8 bases lining up with TRBD1. The CDR3 runs 13 residues. V trimming: 6 bases; J trimming: 6 bases; junction bases outside the gene matches: 6.

This clonotype was seen many times. CDR3: CASSFTATGPGELFF. CDR3 nucleotide sequence: TGTGCCAGCAGTTTTACGGCGACGGGGCCTGGGGAGCTGTTTTTT. The chain has TRBV12-3 or TRBV12-4 and TRBJ2-2; either TRBD1 or TRBD2 may fit D (5 bases each). Trimming cost V 3 bases and J 8 bases, with 16 bases left between them. The CDR3 has 15 residues.

At least ten counts were recorded for this clonotype. This chain connects TRBV5-6 to TRBJ1-2; weak D call: TRBD1 (5 bases). This CDR3 has 13 residues. V was cut by 1 base and J by 4 bases, with 8 bases left in between. Germline V lookup: CDR1 SGHDT, CDR2 YYEEEE. The chain's CDR3 is CASSLKGFYGYTF. The CDR3 bases are TGTGCCAGCAGCTTGAAGGGGTTCTATGGCTACACCTTC.

This clonotype is termed medium-sized. The genes are TRBV27 and TRBJ1-2, with a possible D match to TRBD1 (5 bases). Per germline, CDR1 MNHEY and CDR2 SMNVEV (reference sequence). The CDR3 is made up of 14 amino acids. V lost 8 bases and J 8 bases, leaving 21 bases between the germline ends. This chain's CDR3 is CASRPWGYSWGYTF. The CDR3 region has the DNA TGTGCCAGCCGCCCCTGGGGCTATTCCTGGGGCTACACCTTC.

The chain links TRBV6-6 to TRBJ1-5; 7 bases are a match to TRBD1. Trimming took 0 bases from V and 6 from J; bases not matched to a gene: 5. The germline V gene encodes CDR1 MNHNY and CDR2 SVGAGI (reference sequence). This CDR3 region has 15 residues. This CDR3 reads CASSYSETGRQPQHF. DNA for the CDR3: TGTGCCAGCAGTTACTCCGAGACAGGGCGTCAGCCCCAGCATTTT.

This clonotype was detected many times. V gene TRBV28 combines with J gene TRBJ2-3; a weak D match, TRBD1 (6 bases). The CDR3 consists of 18 residues. Germline V gene sequence: CDR1 MDHEN, CDR2 SYDVKM. V was clipped by 6 bases and J by 5 bases, with 27 bases between them. This CDR3 is CASSLTLWQGQVGDTQYF. The CDR3 region has the DNA TGTGCCAGCAGCCTAACCCTTTGGCAGGGACAAGTCGGAGATACGCAGTATTTT.

This clonotype was recorded at least ten times. This chain links TRBV5-1 with TRBJ2-3; D perhaps matches TRBD1 (6 bases). This CDR3 is 16 amino acids long. Germline values: CDR1 SGHRS, CDR2 YFSETQ. V lost 0 bases and J 2 bases, leaving 13 bases between the germline ends. The CDR3 DNA follows: TGCGCCAGCAGCTTGGCCGGGACACCCAACACAGATACGCAGTATTTT. It specifies CASSLAGTPNTDTQYF.

This clonotype has ten or more counts. The genes are TRBV12-3 or TRBV12-4 and TRBJ1-2; D unresolved. The CDR3 consists of 13 residues. With 2 bases removed from V and 14 bases from J, the gap between germline ends came to 18 bases. The CDR3 DNA sequence: TGTGCCAGCAGTTTAAGTACCCCAGCAACCCAAACCTTC. It encodes CASSLSTPATQTF.

At least ten counts were recorded for this clonotype. The V call is TRBV3-1, the J call TRBJ2-5, with D unclear. The CDR3 extends over 15 amino acids. Looked up from germline, CDR1 is LGHDT and CDR2 is YNNKEL (reference sequence). V was shortened by 1 base and J by 4 bases, with 13 bases between the two germline ends. DNA of the CDR3: TGTGCCAGCAGCCAAGGACCACTGAGAGGAGAGACCCAGTACTTC. Amino acid sequence: CASSQGPLRGETQYF.

This clonotype was counted at least ten times. The chain combines TRBV7-2 with TRBJ2-1; a possible D gene is TRBD2 (5 bases). CDR3 length equals 16 residues. Looked up from germline, CDR1 is SGHTA and CDR2 is FQGNSA. V was clipped by 2 bases and J by 2 bases, with 13 bases between them. CDR3 residues: CASSLSRGAAYNEQFF. The CDR3 DNA is TGTGCCAGCAGCTTAAGCCGGGGAGCAGCCTACAATGAGCAGTTCTTC.

This clonotype showed up many times. This chain uses TRBV11-3 with TRBJ2-5; 9 bases fit TRBD1. From germline, CDR1 is SGHNT and CDR2 YENEEA. CDR3 length equals 16 residues. The trim removed 5 bases at V and 6 bases at J, leaving 13 bases unmatched. The CDR3 spells CASSLRPGQGFQTQYF. CDR3 coding DNA: TGTGCCAGCAGCCTCCGGCCGGGACAGGGTTTTCAGACCCAGTACTTC. Drawing the rest from reference TRBV11-3 and TRBJ2-5, the complete variable domain is EAGVVQSPRYKIIEKKQPVAFWCNPISGHNTLYWYLQNLGQGPELLIRYENEEAVDDSQLPKDRFSAERLKGVDSTLKIQPAELGDSAVYLCASSLRPGQGFQTQYFGPGTRLLVL.

This clonotype was found many times. V gene TRBV20-1 combines with J gene TRBJ1-2; D gene uncertain. The CDR3 consists of 12 residues. V was clipped by 4 bases and J by 6 bases, with 12 bases between them. Germline values: CDR1 DFQATT, CDR2 SNEGSKA (reference sequence). CDR3 nucleotide sequence: TGCAGTGCTATGAGACCCGGGGATGGCTACACCTTC. Protein sequence: CSAMRPGDGYTF.

This clonotype occurred many times. At one end, the junction sequence differs from germline, possibly due to a read error. The chain is built from TRBV6-6 and TRBJ1-6; D is unresolved. CDR3 length: 15 residues. Germline CDR1 and CDR2: MNHNY and SVGAGI (reference sequence). Here the CDR3 reads CASSYWQSLNSPLNF. The CDR3 DNA reads TGTGCCAGCAGTTACTGGCAGAGTCTAAATTCACCCCTCAACTTT.

Many counts were recorded for this clonotype. The rearrangement joins TRBV6-5 to TRBJ2-3, with TRBD2 matching 11 bases. Germline V gives CDR1 MNHEY, CDR2 SVGAGI. The CDR3 is 15 amino acids. V dropped 6 bases and J dropped 5; count of bases not matched to a gene: 7. The CDR3 coding sequence is TGTGCCAGCAGGGAACTAGCGGGGGCGATAGATACGCAGTATTTT. It specifies CASRELAGAIDTQYF.

Many counts were recorded for this clonotype. V gene TRBV9 combines with J gene TRBJ2-6, with 9 bases identical to TRBD1. V was clipped by 3 bases and J by 0 bases; unmatched bases: 4. The CDR3 covers 17 residues. Germline CDR1 SGDLS, CDR2 YYNGEE. Written as DNA, the CDR3 is TGTGCCAGCAGCGCCGGGACAGGGCGCTCTGGGGCCAACGTCCTGACTTTC. Translating it yields CASSAGTGRSGANVLTF.

This clonotype appeared many times. The CDR3 loop reads CASSLVNPGDGYTF. In nucleotides, the CDR3 is TGCGCCAGCAGCTTGGTCAACCCTGGAGATGGCTACACCTTC. This chain connects TRBV5-1 to TRBJ1-2; D is undetermined. The CDR3 is 14 residues long. With 0 bases removed from V and 6 bases from J, the gap between germline ends came to 12 bases. Looked up from germline, CDR1 is SGHRS and CDR2 is YFSETQ.